This T cell receptor (beta chain) is drawn from a study of early T cells in non-severe SARS-CoV-2 infection (dated by TCRdb to the early 2020s). For the wider study: Bulk RNA from unsorted whole blood was used for TCR sequencing, so alpha and beta chains could not be paired.

The method was 5' RACE. Sequencing was carried out with a NextSeq 500. Unique molecular identifiers were attached to individual cDNA molecules in the TCR library protocol so that sequencing error and PCR bias could be corrected. Sequencing covered both TCR alpha and beta chains, and within each sample the abundances of alpha and beta sequences were tightly co-correlated. On the authors' methods: V gene, J gene and CDR3 annotation of TCR sequences was performed with Decombinator V4. Expanded TCRs were defined as changing significantly between any two time points under a Poisson model with p below 0.0001. TCR abundances were normalised to the total number of TCRs sequenced per sample and were expressed as counts per million. MAIT TCRs were defined by TRAV1-2 paired with TRAJ12, TRAJ20 or TRAJ33, and iNKT TCRs by TRAV10 paired with TRAJ18. A search of VDJdb, accessed on 1 November 2021, was run for TCRs annotated to CMV, EBV and SARS-CoV-2, with TCRs annotated for multiple antigens excluded. Starting from the raw public reads, TCRdb applied fastp trimming at Q25, assembled clones with MiXCR and retained in-frame beta chains. One record per CDR3 amino acid sequence lists the most common genes and DNA. The V and J calls follow TCRdb's processing rather than the paper's. Counted in this sample were approximately 56,000 distinct CDR3 sequences; approximately 10% of them appeared once. The top ten hold approximately 6.5% of the sample.

The CDR3 goes from the cysteine to the phenylalanine over 10 residues. The sequence is cut down to CDR3 DNA, 30 bases in frame from base 1. The germline ends are 8 bases apart after V is trimmed by 7 bases and J by 7 bases. Sequences SQVTM (CDR1) and ANQGSEA (CDR2) are obtained from the germline V gene. The study was a case-control design nested within a healthcare worker cohort in London, UK, with weekly nasopharyngeal swab PCR tests and blood sampling. Healthcare workers were recruited during the week of the UK lockdown, between 23 and 31 March 2020, and followed weekly for up to roughly 15 weeks. This clonotype has ten or more counts. Its antigen is unknown. Base qualities were left out, and no much larger clone turns up one base away. Overall results and qualifications from the work: VDJdb matching was skewed toward anti-spike CD8 responses, so virus-specific expansions were likely underestimated and private and CD4 specificities were missed.

Recombination connected TRBV29-1 to TRBJ2-1; no D gene call is confident. The specimen was whole blood. The sequence came from an adult who was a healthcare worker with PCR-confirmed SARS-CoV-2 infection or an uninfected control (not recorded which). In nucleotide form, the sequence is TGCAGCGCTGGACCGAATGAGCAGTTCTTC. This encodes CSAGPNEQFF.